Listed below are T cell receptor beta chains from one sample, sequenced in a study of long-term antiretroviral therapy in people with HIV. Profiling relied on immunoSEQ multiplex PCR, and the TCRdb table lists in-frame clones only, not all of them. Of more than 20,000 clones in the sample, 84% were seen once. This specimen was unsorted PBMCs, taken 0.5 years before starting antiretroviral therapy. These receptors were obtained from a man aged 35 to 55 with HIV. Each CDR3 is given without its conserved first and last residue.

V: TRBV7-2; J: TRBJ2-7; CDR3: ASSLSGGFSYEQY
V: TRBV7-9; J: TRBJ2-7; CDR3: ASSYPSDEQY
V: TRBV5-8; J: TRBJ1-4; CDR3: ASSLRQGARIEKLF
V: TRBV5-1; J: TRBJ2-7; CDR3: ASSSGGTASYEQY
V: TRBV7-2; J: TRBJ2-2; CDR3: ASISGGQVTGELF
V: TRBV28; J: TRBJ1-5; CDR3: ASSSLGSNQPQH
V: TRBV28; J: TRBJ1-2; CDR3: ASSLMEAGNLYGYT
V: TRBV6-6; J: TRBJ2-3; CDR3: ASSYSIRGRTDTQY
V: TRBV28; J: TRBJ1-2; CDR3: ASSSPGYGYT
V: TRBV7-9; J: TRBJ2-7; CDR3: ASSIDSYEQY
V: TRBV6-6; J: TRBJ2-7; CDR3: ASRTGEGNEQY
V: TRBV2; J: TRBJ2-6; CDR3: ASSERDRGANVLT
V: TRBV4-2; J: TRBJ1-6; CDR3: ASSQEVAGGRDSPLH
V: TRBV4-3; J: TRBJ1-2; CDR3: ASSQEWGGANYGYT
V: TRBV6-5; J: TRBJ2-1; CDR3: ASSYFWTPDEQF
V: TRBV6-6; J: TRBJ1-4; CDR3: ASSPREGEKLF